This T cell receptor beta chain was found in a study of beta chain features in type 1 diabetes. Broader study findings: Small HLA sub-analyses could not settle whether HLA shapes TCRB rearrangement.

This clone has more than one count but fewer than ten. The antigen is undetermined. Sorting that relied on CD45RO/CCR7/CD25/CD127/CD95/CD27 yielded CD4+ naive, central memory, regulatory and stem cell-like memory cells. The CDR3 is 14 amino acids. The V end was cut by 4 bases, the J end by 8 bases, with 16 bases between. Germline V lookup: CDR1 SGHRS, CDR2 YFSETQ. Expressed TCRB transcripts were sequenced, since all the RNA that had been isolated was reverse transcribed. Average read counts of stem cell-like memory T cell samples were some 990,000. The repertoire was sequenced with immunoSEQ multiplex PCR; TCRdb's copy has only in-frame clones and lacks some. Seen here are around 99,000 clones, almost 40% observed once, and the top ten hold roughly 0.07%.

The origin of this receptor is a woman under 30 in good health. This chain uses TRBV5-1 with TRBJ1-3, with D tentatively TRBD1 (6 bases). Sequenced: stem cell memory CD4+ T cells from blood. Here the CDR3 reads CASSPGRGADTIYF. CDR3 nucleotides: TGCGCCAGCAGCCCAGGCAGGGGAGCGGACACCATATATTTT.